The count of the clone carrying this TCR beta chain is one. The record originates from a study of shared clonotypes between healthy human individuals. In germline, CDR1 is SGHRS, CDR2 YFSETQ. V lost 0 bases, J lost 0 bases, and 8 bases stayed unmatched. CDR3 length equals 18 residues. Assay used: immunoSEQ multiplex PCR; TCRdb lists only in-frame clones, some missing. The sample lists about 2 million clones, over 85% seen once, with 0.13% in the top ten. The receptor was derived from a man between 18 and 29 years old in good health. The specimen was naive CD4+ T cells sorted from blood. As for subset: CD45RA+ positively selected. V and J are TRBV5-1 and TRBJ2-1; 8 bases match TRBD2. The CDR3 DNA reads as TGCGCCAGCAGCTTGGTGGGGTTGAGCGGGAGCTCCTACAATGAGCAGTTCTTC. It yields the protein CASSLVGLSGSSYNEQFF.